Shown below are 17 T cell receptor beta chains from a single sample sequenced in a study of blood T cell repertoires in COVID-19. Assay used: immunoSEQ multiplex PCR; TCRdb lists only in-frame clones, some missing. The sample lists over 200,000 clones, 83% occurring once. Specimen: peripheral blood. The receptor source for this set is a woman aged 45-59 years with acute or convalescent COVID-19.

This sequence joins TRBV30 and TRBJ2-3; the match to TRBD2 covers 11 bases. The CDR3 loop spans 16 amino acids. With 5 bases clipped from V and 0 bases from J, the junction kept 7 bases outside the gene matches. Germline CDR1 reads GTSNPN; CDR2 reads SVGIG (reference sequence). The CDR3 protein is CAWSGTSGPSTDTQYF. In DNA, the CDR3 is TGTGCCTGGTCCGGGACTAGCGGCCCGAGCACAGATACGCAGTATTTT.

This chain connects TRBV15 to TRBJ1-1, with TRBD1 matching over 8 bases. The length of the CDR3 is 12 residues. Trimming at V came to 1 base and at J to 10 bases, leaving 2 bases not matched to a gene. Germline lookup yields CDR1 LNHNV and CDR2 YYDKDF (reference sequence). CDR3 bases: TGTGCCACCAGCAGAGTGGGACAGGTAGCTTTCTTT. This gives the protein CATSRVGQVAFF.

V and J are TRBV6-4 and TRBJ2-3, with D possibly matching TRBD2 (5 bases). With 3 bases removed from V and 0 bases from J, the gap between germline ends came to 7 bases. CDR1 is MRHNA, CDR2 SNTAGT, per germline. This CDR3 is built from 14 residues. CDR3 nucleotide sequence: TGTGCCAGCAGTGAAGGGAGTAGCACAGATACGCAGTATTTT. Its translation: CASSEGSSTDTQYF.

This chain links TRBV6-5 with TRBJ1-1; no reliable D call. V lost 8 bases, J lost 1 base, and 14 bases lay in between. The CDR3 sequence is 14 residues long. The germline V gene has CDR1 MNHEY and CDR2 SVGAGI. The CDR3 nucleotides read TGTGCCAGCCTTCCGGCCCCAGGGAACACTGAAGCTTTCTTT. This translates into CASLPAPGNTEAFF.

The chain couples TRBV28 to TRBJ2-2; D perhaps matches TRBD2 (7 bases). CDR1 is MDHEN, CDR2 SYDVKM, per germline. The CDR3 is 16 residues long. Trimming pared 7 bases from V and 4 bases from J, leaving 19 bases between. CDR3 residues: CASTPGGAPATGELFF. CDR3 in DNA: TGTGCCAGCACCCCTGGGGGGGCTCCGGCCACCGGGGAGCTGTTTTTT. Full variable domain (outside the CDR3, taken from reference TRBV28 and TRBJ2-2): DVKVTQSSRYLVKRTGEKVFLECVQDMDHENMFWYRQDPGLGLRLIYFSYDVKMKEKGDIPEGYSVSREKKERFSLILESASTNQTSMYLCASTPGGAPATGELFFGEGSRLTVL.

The rearrangement links TRBV11-2 to TRBJ2-1, with D perhaps TRBD2 (6 bases). The CDR3 has 14 amino acids. Trimming removed 1 base at V and 8 bases at J, with 12 bases between. Per germline, CDR1 SGHAT and CDR2 FQNNGV. CDR3: CASSLVSERDEQFF. The CDR3 DNA reads TGTGCCAGCAGCTTAGTTTCGGAGCGGGATGAGCAGTTCTTC.

V and J are TRBV6-5 and TRBJ1-3; no definite D call. CDR3 length equals 14 residues. V was trimmed by 6 bases and J by 0 bases, leaving 9 bases between them. Germline assignment: CDR1 MNHEY and CDR2 SVGAGI. The CDR3 loop is CASRGVSSGNTIYF. In nucleotides, the CDR3 is TGTGCCAGCAGGGGAGTTTCCTCTGGAAACACCATATATTTT.

The chain joins TRBV20-1 to TRBJ1-5, with 7 positions matching TRBD1. The V segment lost 3 bases and the J segment 12 bases; nucleotides outside the gene matches: 5. CDR1 and CDR2 from the germline V gene are DFQATT and SNEGSKA (reference sequence). This CDR3 spans 11 amino acids. This CDR3 is CSASLRDSQHF. The DNA for the CDR3 is TGCAGTGCTAGTTTGAGGGACAGCCAGCATTTT.

This clone showed up just a few times. V gene TRBV5-1 combines with J gene TRBJ1-1; D uncertain. CDR1 and CDR2 from the germline V gene are SGHRS and YFSETQ. The CDR3 length is 15 residues. Trimming took 0 bases from V and 3 from J, leaving 12 bases between them. The CDR3 here is CASSLESPGDTEAFF. The CDR3 nucleotides read TGCGCCAGCAGCTTGGAGTCCCCCGGGGACACTGAAGCTTTCTTT.

The gene calls are TRBV19 and TRBJ2-1; TRBD1 might be the D (7 bases). Between the trimmed V and J ends, which lost 3 bases and 2 bases, there was a span of 17 bases. CDR1 is LNHDA, CDR2 SQIVND, per germline (reference sequence). This CDR3 region has 17 residues. The DNA for the CDR3 is TGTGCCAGTAGTATCCCCAGGGGGAGGAGCCCCTACAATGAGCAGTTCTTC. Encoded protein: CASSIPRGRSPYNEQFF.

This clone occurred a few times. This sequence joins TRBV7-2 and TRBJ2-2, with D perhaps TRBD2 (6 bases). The CDR3 is made up of 15 amino acids. V lost 2 bases to trimming and J lost 1 base, with 8 bases between them. The V gene's germline CDR1 is SGHTA and CDR2 FQGNSA. The CDR3 bases are TGTGCCAGCAGCTTACTAGCGCTGAACACCGGGGAGCTGTTTTTT. Translating gives CASSLLALNTGELFF.

The chain is built from TRBV29-1 and TRBJ1-1; D is undetermined. The V and J ends lost 7 bases and 3 bases respectively, with 15 bases between them. From germline, CDR1 is SQVTM and CDR2 ANQGSEA. CDR3 size: 13 residues. The CDR3 loop is CSAEWGGYTEAFF. The CDR3 DNA is TGCAGCGCCGAGTGGGGAGGGTACACTGAAGCTTTCTTT.

The chain has TRBV28 and TRBJ1-2; possible D gene TRBD1, 6 bases. The germline V and J ends were trimmed by 8 bases and 6 bases, with 16 bases remaining between them. CDR1 MDHEN and CDR2 SYDVKM come from the germline V gene. This CDR3 comprises 13 residues. CDR3 region: CASSSTGYHGYTF. The CDR3 DNA follows: TGTGCCAGCTCCTCTACAGGGTACCATGGCTACACCTTC.

The chain carries TRBV2 and TRBJ2-3, with a tentative D call TRBD1 (6 bases). The length of the CDR3 is 14 residues. Trimming shortened V by 6 bases and J by 0 bases, and 10 bases separated the two germline ends. Germline CDR1 and CDR2: SNHLY and FYNNEI. CDR3 nucleotide sequence: TGTGCCAGCAGGGGCAGGGGAAGCACAGATACGCAGTATTTT. It translates to CASRGRGSTDTQYF.

This chain links TRBV18 with TRBJ2-7; D might be TRBD1 (6 bases). V lost 5 bases and J 5 bases, leaving 16 bases between the germline ends. The germline CDR1 and CDR2 sequences are KGHSH and LQKENI. The CDR3 consists of 14 residues. The CDR3 DNA reads TGTGCCAGCTCAACAGGGACGGCCCCCCACGAGCAGTACTTC. This sequence encodes CASSTGTAPHEQYF.

The V gene is TRBV27, the J gene TRBJ2-7, with 12 bases that match TRBD2. V was clipped by 6 bases and J by 3 bases; unmatched bases: 3. CDR3 length: 14 residues. Germline V CDR1 and CDR2: MNHEY, SMNVEV (reference sequence). In nucleotides, the CDR3 is TGTGCCAGCAGGGGACTAGCGGGCTTCTACGAGCAGTACTTC. Translated: CASRGLAGFYEQYF.

This clone was recorded only once. The chain combines TRBV7-9 with TRBJ1-4, with a possible D match to TRBD1 (5 bases). The CDR3 contains 14 residues. With 7 bases removed from V and 6 bases from J, the gap between germline ends came to 15 bases. Germline V gene data show CDR1 as SEHNR and CDR2 as FQNEAQ (reference sequence). The CDR3 loop is CASTLSGEDEKLFF. The CDR3 bases are TGTGCCAGCACCCTGTCGGGGGAGGATGAAAAACTGTTTTTT.